These 21 T cell receptor beta chains originate from one sample sequenced in a study of a mutant IDH1 vaccine in newly diagnosed glioma. The time point is: week 35, safety follow-up. What each vaccine dose contained was 300 ug of mutant IDH1 20-mer peptide, accompanied by topical imiquimod. Data came from immunoSEQ multiplex PCR; TCRdb stores just in-frame clones and leaves some out. The sample yields approximately 45,000 clones, more than 75% seen once. No antigen has been assigned to these receptors. The sequencing here drew on PBMCs, taken from a glioma patient whose treatment included an IDH1 peptide vaccine. Every receptor here comes from a woman aged 35 to 49 with glioma.

The V call is TRBV13, the J call TRBJ2-3, with 7 positions matching TRBD2. There are 15 residues in the CDR3. In germline, CDR1 is PRHDT, CDR2 FYEKMQ (reference sequence). Trimming cost V 5 bases and J 3 bases; bases outside gene matches: 8. DNA for the CDR3: TGTGCCAGCAGCCTTCGGGGGGAGGGGACAGATACGCAGTATTTT. This sequence encodes CASSLRGEGTDTQYF. Combining the CDR3 with reference TRBV13 and TRBJ2-3 gives the whole variable domain AAGVIQSPRHLIKEKRETATLKCYPIPRHDTVYWYQQGPGQDPQFLISFYEKMQSDKGSIPDRFSAQQFSDYHSELNMSSLELGDSALYFCASSLRGEGTDTQYFGPGTRLTVL.

The CDR3 reads CASKRQGGNEKLFF. DNA of the CDR3: TGTGCCAGCAAAAGACAGGGTGGCAATGAAAAACTGTTTTTT. This rearrangement joins TRBV6-1 to TRBJ1-4, with 7 nucleotides matching TRBD1. The V and J ends lost 7 bases and 5 bases, in that order; junction bases with no gene match: 7. The CDR3 covers 14 residues. Germline V gene sequence: CDR1 MNHNS, CDR2 SASEGT.

The count of this clone is one. The chain carries TRBV4-2 and TRBJ2-5; tentatively, D is TRBD1 (6 bases). The CDR3 runs 15 residues. Trimming pared 1 base from V and 5 bases from J, leaving 14 bases between. Germline V gene lookup returns CDR1 LGHNA and CDR2 YNFKEQ. The CDR3 region is CASSQGGRGRETQYF. The CDR3 nucleotides read TGTGCCAGCAGCCAAGGCGGCAGGGGTCGGGAGACCCAGTACTTC.

J is TRBJ2-1 and V is TRBV4-2, with D perhaps matching TRBD2 (5 bases). The CDR3 consists of 17 residues. Germline CDR1 is LGHNA and CDR2 is YNFKEQ. Trimming removed 0 bases at V and 1 base at J, with 13 bases between. CDR3 in amino acids: CASSQDERGRSYNEQFF. DNA of the CDR3: TGTGCCAGCAGCCAAGATGAGCGAGGGAGATCCTACAATGAGCAGTTCTTC.

This chain joins TRBV30 and TRBJ2-2; 9 bases align to TRBD2. The CDR3 is 14 residues long. Germline assignment: CDR1 GTSNPN and CDR2 SVGIG (reference sequence). V trimming: 1 base; J trimming: 7 bases; junction bases outside the gene matches: 4. The CDR3 DNA is TGTGCCTGGAGTGGCTTAGCGGGAGTCGGGGAGCTGTTTTTT. It yields the protein CAWSGLAGVGELFF.

This clone has just one count. The chain has TRBV9 and TRBJ2-2, with TRBD1 identical over 9 bases. V shed 3 bases, J shed 4 bases, and the junction held 4 bases outside the gene matches. Germline V gene lookup returns CDR1 SGDLS and CDR2 YYNGEE. The CDR3 loop spans 15 amino acids. The CDR3, as DNA: TGTGCCAGCAGCGCCCCACAGGGGGCCACCGGGGAGCTGTTTTTT. It is translated as CASSAPQGATGELFF.

The chain links TRBV11-2 to TRBJ2-1; 13 bases align to TRBD2. Germline-derived CDR1 and CDR2 are SGHAT and FQNNGV. The length of the CDR3 is 16 residues. Losses at the gene ends were 5 bases for V and 4 bases for J; bases not matched to a gene: 5. CDR3 in amino acids: CASSTGTSGTYNEQFF. In DNA form, the CDR3 reads TGTGCCAGCAGCACCGGGACTAGCGGGACATACAATGAGCAGTTCTTC. The full variable domain, completed using reference TRBV11-2 and TRBJ2-1, is EAGVAQSPRYKIIEKRQSVAFWCNPISGHATLYWYQQILGQGPKLLIQFQNNGVVDDSQLPKDRFSAERLKGVDSTLKIQPAKLEDSAVYLCASSTGTSGTYNEQFFGPGTRLTVL.

The chain is built from TRBV7-2 and TRBJ2-7; D unresolved. Trimming cost V 2 bases and J 3 bases, with 14 bases left between them. CDR1 and CDR2 from the germline V gene are SGHTA and FQGNSA. The CDR3 extends over 15 amino acids. The CDR3 nucleotides read TGTGCCAGCAGCTTAAGGTCAGGTCCCCTCTACGAGCAGTACTTC. Protein sequence: CASSLRSGPLYEQYF.

The genes are TRBV5-1 and TRBJ1-1; 9 positions agree with TRBD1. The germline V gene encodes CDR1 SGHRS and CDR2 YFSETQ. The ends lost 4 bases at V and 4 bases at J; junction bases unmatched: 2. The length of the CDR3 is 13 residues. The CDR3 sequence: CASSLTGGTEAFF. The CDR3 DNA is TGCGCCAGCAGCCTGACAGGGGGCACTGAAGCTTTCTTT.

The gene calls are TRBV6-1 and TRBJ2-7; D is perhaps TRBD1 (6 bases). CDR1 is MNHNS, CDR2 SASEGT, per germline. The CDR3 is 13 residues long. Trimming cost V 8 bases and J 4 bases, with 15 bases left between them. The CDR3: CASGWTEIYEQYF. CDR3 coding DNA: TGTGCCAGCGGATGGACAGAAATATACGAGCAGTACTTC.

The chain combines TRBV5-1 with TRBJ1-1; maybe TRBD1 (6 bases). The length of the CDR3 is 13 residues. The ends were cut back, 0 bases at V and 5 bases at J, with 8 bases in the middle. In germline, CDR1 is SGHRS, CDR2 YFSETQ. The CDR3 bases are TGCGCCAGCAGCTTGGGACAGGCTACTGAAGCTTTCTTT. Its translation: CASSLGQATEAFF.

This clone was counted between two and nine times. This sequence joins TRBV4-3 and TRBJ2-1, with D perhaps matching TRBD1 (5 bases). From germline, CDR1 is LGHNA and CDR2 YSLEER. The CDR3 is made up of 16 amino acids. V dropped 3 bases and J dropped 2 bases, with 14 bases sitting between them. The CDR3 protein is CASSQATVRTYNEQFF. The CDR3 DNA sequence: TGCGCCAGCAGCCAGGCGACAGTCCGGACCTACAATGAGCAGTTCTTC.

The chain recombines TRBV4-2 with TRBJ2-5; D may be TRBD2 (6 bases). Germline CDR1 and CDR2: LGHNA and YNFKEQ. The CDR3 extends over 15 amino acids. Trimming pared 0 bases from V and 5 bases from J, leaving 13 bases between. CDR3 sequence: CASSQDAGTSETQYF. DNA for the CDR3: TGTGCCAGCAGCCAAGACGCGGGAACCTCGGAGACCCAGTACTTC.

The rearrangement uses TRBV4-2 and TRBJ1-6; D remains ambiguous. The germline V gene encodes CDR1 LGHNA and CDR2 YNFKEQ. The V end was cut by 1 base, the J end by 10 bases, with 14 bases between. This CDR3 has 15 amino acids. The CDR3 is CASSQGYMSDSPLHF. Written as DNA, the CDR3 is TGTGCCAGCAGCCAAGGCTACATGTCTGACTCACCCCTCCACTTT.

This chain joins TRBV7-2 and TRBJ1-1; a possible D gene is TRBD1 (5 bases). Between the trimmed V and J ends, which lost 1 base and 3 bases, there was a span of 6 bases. Germline V gives CDR1 SGHTA, CDR2 FQGNSA. The CDR3 totals 13 residues. CDR3 sequence reads: CASSLGQHTEAFF. CDR3 coding DNA: TGTGCCAGCAGCTTAGGACAGCACACTGAAGCTTTCTTT.

J is TRBJ2-7 and V is TRBV30; either TRBD1 or TRBD2 may fit D (5 bases each). From germline, CDR1 is GTSNPN and CDR2 SVGIG (reference sequence). Between the trimmed V and J ends, which lost 5 bases and 3 bases, there was a span of 14 bases. The CDR3 totals 13 residues. CDR3 sequence: CAWSGRMGYEQYF. Written as DNA, the CDR3 is TGTGCCTGGTCGGGACGCATGGGCTACGAGCAGTACTTC.

This chain links TRBV2 with TRBJ2-7; 7 bases align to TRBD1. The V gene end was trimmed by 8 bases and the J gene end by 0 bases; junction bases not matched to a gene: 16. The CDR3 runs to 17 residues. Germline CDR1 is SNHLY and CDR2 is FYNNEI. Here the CDR3 DNA reads TGTGCCAGCTATTCCGCAGGGTTGACAGGGAGCTCCTACGAGCAGTACTTC. Protein sequence: CASYSAGLTGSSYEQYF.

This chain's CDR3 is CASSTGTGSDEQYF. CDR3 bases: TGCGCCAGCAGTACCGGGACAGGGTCCGACGAGCAGTACTTC. The V and J genes are TRBV5-1 and TRBJ2-7, with TRBD1 matching 9 bases. Trimming removed 5 bases from V and 5 bases from J; junction bases left unmatched: 8. This CDR3 comprises 14 residues. Germline CDR1 and CDR2: SGHRS and YFSETQ.

In its sample, this clone was seen once. This rearrangement joins TRBV30 to TRBJ2-3; D possibly corresponds to TRBD1 (5 bases). The CDR3 has 14 residues. V lost 5 bases to trimming and J lost 2 bases, with 14 bases between them. Germline CDR1 is GTSNPN and CDR2 is SVGIG (reference sequence). The CDR3 bases are TGTGCCTGGTCCCCTGGGGCTTACACAGATACGCAGTATTTT. As protein: CAWSPGAYTDTQYF.

The chain is built from TRBV18 and TRBJ1-1; the match to TRBD1 covers 9 bases. The trim removed 6 bases at V and 4 bases at J, leaving 12 bases unmatched. CDR3 length: 16 amino acids. Germline CDR1 is KGHSH and CDR2 is LQKENI. Here the CDR3 reads CASSQAKQGAGTEAFF. The CDR3 bases are TGTGCCAGCTCTCAGGCTAAACAGGGGGCTGGCACTGAAGCTTTCTTT. The complete variable domain, with remaining parts taken from reference TRBV18 and TRBJ1-1, reads NAGVMQNPRHLVRRRGQEARLRCSPMKGHSHVYWYRQLPEEGLKFMVYLQKENIIDESGMPKERFSAEFPKEGPSILRIQQVVRGDSAAYFCASSQAKQGAGTEAFFGQGTRLTVV.

This sequence joins TRBV7-9 and TRBJ1-1; D call uncertain. CDR3 length: 14 residues. The germline V gene encodes CDR1 SEHNR and CDR2 FQNEAQ (reference sequence). V lost 3 bases and J lost 11, with 19 bases in between. CDR3: CASSFLSVSGHAFF. The DNA for the CDR3 is TGTGCCAGCAGCTTTCTTTCCGTGTCCGGGCACGCTTTCTTT.